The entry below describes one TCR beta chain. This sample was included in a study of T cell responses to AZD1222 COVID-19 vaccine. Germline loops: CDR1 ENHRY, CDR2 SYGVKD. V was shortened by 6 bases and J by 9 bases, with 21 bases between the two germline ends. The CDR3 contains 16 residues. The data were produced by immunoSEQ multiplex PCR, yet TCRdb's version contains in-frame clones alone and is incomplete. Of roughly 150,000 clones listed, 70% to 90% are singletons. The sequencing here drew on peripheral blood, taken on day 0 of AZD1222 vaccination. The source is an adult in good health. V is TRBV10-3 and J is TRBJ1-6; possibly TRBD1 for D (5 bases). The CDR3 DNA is TGTGCCATCAGCCCCGCGGGACGTTCTACCCTTTCACCCCTCCACTTT. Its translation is CAISPAGRSTLSPLHF.